This entry lists 5 T cell receptor beta chains sequenced from one sample in a study of identical twins. From the 5' RACE reads, TCRdb called clonotypes with MiXCR, one entry per CDR3 protein. This sample yields around 450,000 distinct CDR3 sequences, of which 12% to 15% are seen a single time; 0.5% to 0.65% belongs to the top ten. These data were also filed under a second study, of yellow fever vaccine responses in identical twins.

Sequences were obtained from CD4+ T cells sorted from blood. All receptors come from a woman aged 18-30 years in good health.

The chain joins TRBV20-1 to TRBJ2-1; D could derive from TRBD1 or TRBD2 (5 bases each). CDR3 size: 12 residues. The germline V gene encodes CDR1 DFQATT and CDR2 SNEGSKA (reference sequence). Trimming left V 3 bases short and J 9 bases short, with 12 bases between. In DNA, the CDR3 is TGCAGTGCTAGGGGACCAGCAAGTGAGCAGTTCTTC. It yields the protein CSARGPASEQFF.

The V and J genes are TRBV29-1 and TRBJ1-1, with D uncertain. The germline V and J ends were trimmed by 6 bases and 6 bases, with 11 bases remaining between them. Germline V gene sequence: CDR1 SQVTM, CDR2 ANQGSEA. The CDR3 contains 11 residues. DNA of the CDR3: TGCAGCGTGAGGATCGGGCCTGAAGCTTTCTTT. Protein sequence: CSVRIGPEAFF.

In its sample, this clonotype was seen a few times. The chain joins TRBV2 to TRBJ1-1; D not resolved. The V gene lost 5 bases and the J gene lost 0 bases, with 16 bases spanning the gap. This CDR3 is 16 amino acids long. Per the germline V gene, CDR1 is SNHLY and CDR2 is FYNNEI. This CDR3 reads CASSPPVRMLNTEAFF. As DNA, the CDR3 is TGTGCCAGCAGTCCACCGGTCCGTATGTTGAACACTGAAGCTTTCTTT.

The table lists this clonotype with a few counts. V is TRBV5-1 and J is TRBJ2-7, with TRBD1 matching 7 bases. Trimming removed 1 base from V and 4 bases from J; junction bases left unmatched: 5. The CDR3 length is 14 residues. Germline values: CDR1 SGHRS, CDR2 YFSETQ. The CDR3 bases are TGCGCCAGCAGCTTGAATACAGGGGCTTACGAGCAGTACTTC. Its translation: CASSLNTGAYEQYF. Together with reference TRBV5-1 and TRBJ2-7, the CDR3 gives the full variable domain: KAGVTQTPRYLIKTRGQQVTLSCSPISGHRSVSWYQQTPGQGLQFLFEYFSETQRNKGNFPGRFSGRQFSNSRSEMNVSTLELGDSALYLCASSLNTGAYEQYFGPGTRLTVT.

The DNA for the CDR3 is TGTGCCACCTACACGGCTAACTATGGCTACACCTTC. Amino acids: CATYTANYGYTF. The V and J genes are TRBV10-3 and TRBJ1-2; D not certain. Germline V gene lookup returns CDR1 ENHRY and CDR2 SYGVKD. V lost 10 bases and J 0 bases, leaving 9 bases between the germline ends. The CDR3 runs to 12 residues.